One T cell receptor beta chain is described in this entry. Its antigen is unidentified. A much larger clone differs by one base, so this may be a read error. Using RNA template, CDR3s of TCR alpha and beta were amplified with iRepertoire arm-PCR. Input was roughly 95-450 ng of tissue mRNA or PBMC total RNA. TCRdb independently ran MiXCR on the multiplex PCR reads; one entry per CDR3 protein. Altogether about 12,000 distinct CDR3 sequences are present, less than 30% being singletons, with the ten largest covering approximately 40%. These data are taken from a study of glioma-infiltrating T cells. General study points: Gliomas, especially low-grade, showed above-expected tissue-blood divergence; non-neoplastic patients showed below.

Germline V CDR1 and CDR2: MGHRA, YSYEKL. V gave up 8 bases and J gave up 4 bases, with 12 bases separating them. This CDR3 is built from 13 residues. The receptor's source is a human donor with low-grade glioma or glioblastoma, undergoing nonglioma brain surgery, or in good health (not recorded which). Sequencing was done on a sample of glioma tissue, nonneoplastic brain tissue, or PBMCs (not recorded which). The chain couples TRBV4-1 to TRBJ1-3, with D unresolved. CDR3 region: CASGLPSGNTIYF. Here the CDR3 DNA reads TGCGCCAGCGGCCTACCGTCGGGAAACACCATATATTTT.